This paragraph reports one T cell receptor beta chain. The ends were cut back, 3 bases at V and 4 bases at J, with 16 bases in the middle. The germline V gene has CDR1 GTSNPN and CDR2 SVGIG (reference sequence). The CDR3 sequence is 14 residues long. The data belong to a study of blood T cell repertoires in COVID-19. Study in general: Samples representing acute and convalescent COVID-19 were sourced from the United States, Italy and Spain. The cDNA or gDNA used as material had been derived from T cells, B-cell-depleted T cells, or PBMCs.

Original methodology: Reference gene primer amplification gave nucleated cell count estimates. Clones were sequenced by immunoSEQ multiplex PCR, and TCRdb holds only the in-frame ones, with some missing. That table gives V, J and clone size, and the DNA gave D and trimming. Seen here are about 260,000 clones, less than 90% observed once, and the top ten hold about 1.6%. This clonotype originated in a woman in her thirties or forties who had recovered from COVID-19. Sequencing was done on a sample of peripheral blood. The gene calls are TRBV30 and TRBJ2-7; D is unclear. The CDR3 DNA reads TGTGCCTGGAGCAACCGGGTCCCCCCATACGAGCAGTACTTC. Residues: CAWSNRVPPYEQYF.